The present entry profiles one T cell receptor (beta chain) with its context. These data originate in a study of blood T cell repertoires in COVID-19. Looking at the study overall: Both acute and convalescent COVID-19 samples were obtained from the United States, Italy and Spain. PBMCs, B-cell-depleted T cells, or T cells provided the cDNA or gDNA that made up the material.

Deletions cut 0 bases from V and 3 bases from J, with 13 bases between. Germline lookup yields CDR1 SGDLS and CDR2 YYNGEE. This CDR3 has 16 amino acids. Assay: immunoSEQ multiplex PCR; the TCRdb copy retains only in-frame clones and omits some. The data contain 60,000 to 75,000 clones, 79% of them singletons. This TCR came from a man aged 55 to 70 with active or convalescent COVID-19. The source material was peripheral blood. The V gene is TRBV9, the J gene TRBJ1-3; no clear D gene. CDR3 sequence: CASSVDLRLVGNTIYF. In DNA form, the CDR3 reads TGTGCCAGCAGCGTAGATCTACGCTTAGTTGGAAACACCATATATTTT. The complete variable domain, with remaining parts taken from reference TRBV9 and TRBJ1-3, reads DSGVTQTPKHLITATGQRVTLRCSPRSGDLSVYWYQQSLDQGLQFLIQYYNGEERAKGNILERFSAQQFPDLHSELNLSSLELGDSALYFCASSVDLRLVGNTIYFGEGSWLTVV.